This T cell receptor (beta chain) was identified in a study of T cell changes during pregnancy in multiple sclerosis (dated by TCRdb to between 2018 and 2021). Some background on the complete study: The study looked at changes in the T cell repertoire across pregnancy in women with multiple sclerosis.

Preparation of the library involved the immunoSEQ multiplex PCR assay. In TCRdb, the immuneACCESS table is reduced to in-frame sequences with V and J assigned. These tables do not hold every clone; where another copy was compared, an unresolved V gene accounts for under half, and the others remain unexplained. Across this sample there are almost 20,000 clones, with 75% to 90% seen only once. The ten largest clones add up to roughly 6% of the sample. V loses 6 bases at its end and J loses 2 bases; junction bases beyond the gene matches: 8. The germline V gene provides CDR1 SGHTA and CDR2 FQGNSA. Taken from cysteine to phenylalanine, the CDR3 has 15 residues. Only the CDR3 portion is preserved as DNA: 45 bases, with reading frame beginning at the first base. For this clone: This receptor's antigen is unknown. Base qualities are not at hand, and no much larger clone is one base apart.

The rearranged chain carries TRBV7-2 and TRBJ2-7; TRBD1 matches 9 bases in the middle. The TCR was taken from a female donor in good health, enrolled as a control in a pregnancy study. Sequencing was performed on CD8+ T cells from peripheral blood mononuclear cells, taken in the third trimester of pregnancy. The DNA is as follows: TGTGCCAGCAGTAGAGGACAGGGGACCGCCTACGAGCAGTACTTC. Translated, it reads CASSRGQGTAYEQYF.